This T cell receptor beta chain was captured in a study of regulatory T cells in long-lasting Graves disease (dated by TCRdb to about 2021). Some background on the complete study: Newly diagnosed Graves' disease patients had taken antithyroid drugs for less than 3 months. A total of around 35 samples were covered by TCR sequencing, comprising approximately 13 persistent and 20 or so newly diagnosed Graves' disease patients. The study was conducted in China and was registered as a clinical trial. Persistent Graves' disease patients were compared with newly diagnosed Graves' disease patients by peripheral blood TCR sequencing and RNA sequencing.

Concerning this clonotype itself: The antigen it recognizes is unknown. Per-nucleotide qualities are absent, and no much larger clonotype sits a single base away.

Library preparation was by multiplex PCR. The sequencer listed for this sample is Illumina HiSeq 4000. To build TCR beta libraries, CDR3 regions were amplified by Arm-PCR using iRepertoire HTBI primers. Before sequencing, the PCR products underwent gel purification. In the paper's pipeline: Gene usage analysis of CDR3 amino acid clonotypes relied on the 62 TRBV and about 15 TRBJ segments identified across samples. COPE and FqMerger were used to merge filtered high-quality paired reads into contigs. BLAST was used to align contigs to IMGT TRBV, TRBD and TRBJ reference genes, and CDR3 was defined according to IMGT. Highly expanded clones were defined as clonotypes with a frequency above 0.1%. Shannon entropy served as the measure of repertoire diversity, while the Gini coefficient captured V-J evenness. A clonotype found in more than one individual was treated as public. The public reads were run again by TCRdb, first through fastp at Q25 and then through MiXCR, and only productive beta chains were kept. A single entry per CDR3 protein holds the most common genes and DNA from its merged rows. None of the V and J calls come from the authors' own analysis; TCRdb made them. In this sample the table shows about 460,000 distinct CDR3 sequences, 14% of which occur a single time. Together, the top ten hold about 15% of the sample.

The time point label here, explained by the study, means: newly diagnosed GD, antithyroid drugs for less than 3 months. RNA was extracted from PBMCs in TRIzol for both TCR sequencing and RNA sequencing. Graves' disease was diagnosed according to American Thyroid Association guidelines. The patients came from an endocrinology department in Xi'an, China. From each patient, around 9.3 milliliters of peripheral blood was collected into an EDTA anticoagulant tube. Ficoll Paque Plus density gradient separation was used to isolate PBMCs, and no additional T cell sorting was done. An Agilent 2100 Bioanalyzer and agarose gel were used to check RNA quality, while a NanoDrop 2000 measured RNA concentration. General study outcomes and caveats: Patients with persistent disease shared more public clonotypes (fewer than 3,000) than newly diagnosed patients did (more than 900). Compared with newly diagnosed patients, persistent Graves' disease patients had lower TCR Shannon entropy and fewer highly expanded clones, which suggests clonal expansion. Sequencing and analysis were restricted to the TCR beta chain. Only peripheral blood was studied, because thyroid tissue, the primary lesion, was inaccessible. The authors noted that the small sample size was a limitation that may lower accuracy.

These data were also filed under a second study, of T cells in Graves' hyperthyroidism and ophthalmopathy. The second study reports: Graves' hyperthyroidism was defined as stable when no progression to ophthalmopathy occurred over 18 months of follow-up. Hyperthyroidism patients were newly diagnosed, had a disease duration of under 2 months, and were aged 18 to 65 years. Exclusion was applied to patients with uncontrolled infections, other autoimmune diseases, pregnancy or lactation. Diagnoses relied on clinical symptoms, serum thyroxine and TRAb, thyroid ultrasound and orbital computed tomography. The TCR CDR3 was subjected to a first round of RT-PCR using the HTBI primer set and the Qiagen OneStep RT-PCR kit. Most expanded thyroid clonotypes (frequency above 0.001) were also found in blood, which suggests that blood repertoires may mirror thyroid immune responses. Ophthalmopathy was separated from stable hyperthyroidism by a 13 V-J signature model, with around 90% sensitivity and 81% to 83% specificity obtained in cross-validation and 80%/75% obtained in testing. In validation, the model predicted progression to ophthalmopathy a median of roughly 6.5 months before onset, with 70% to 71% sensitivity and just under 75% specificity. TCR V-J signatures able to tell the groups apart were searched for in a discovery cohort of some 97 patients, of whom 43 had Graves' ophthalmopathy and roughly 58 had stable Graves' hyperthyroidism. An independent validation cohort of about 19 hyperthyroidism patients and approximately 16 patients who later progressed to ophthalmopathy tested prospective prediction of ophthalmopathy. The 100 or so discovery patients were randomly split 7:3 into training and test sets. The study also compared thyroid tissue and blood T-cell repertoires from roughly six Graves' hyperthyroidism patients. Once sampling was done, hyperthyroidism patients were given methimazole at a starting dose of 30 mg daily, whereas ophthalmopathy patients were given high-dose intravenous methylprednisolone. Libraries were constructed in a second round of multiplex PCR, after which size selection and purification were carried out. Paired-end sequencing of the libraries was performed with 100 bp reads on an Illumina HiSeq2000. SOAPnuke was used to process the raw data, throwing out any read that contained adapters or uncalled bases, had a mean Phred below 15, or lacked an exact constant-primer or identifier match. COPE v1.2.5 was used to merge high-quality paired reads, and clonotypes were defined as unique nucleotide sequences. MiTCR v1.1 was used to align the clonotypes against IMGT TRBV, TRBD and TRBJ reference segments. The analysis was restricted to V-J combinations with a frequency above 0.0001, which together covered 99% to 99.2% of the repertoires. The TCS score was defined as the ratio of F50 (clonal expansion) to E x V (chaos), calculated using BLOSUM62-based TCRdist between CDR3 peptides within each V-J. Welch's t-statistics and random forest reduced 500 to 650 V-J features to some 14, which were used in a naive Bayes classifier (R e1071). Sample size was not statistically predetermined, and blinding of investigators to group allocation was not performed. The paper reports TCR Vbeta CDR3 sequencing of fewer than 150 peripheral blood samples: approximately 41 ophthalmopathy, 75 to 80 hyperthyroidism and approximately 17 progressor patients.

This TCR was sampled from a woman between 45 and 60 years old with Graves disease. Donor details come from another sample of the same person, matched by shared clones. Specimen: peripheral blood mononuclear cells (PBMCs), collected at new diagnosis, from a patient treated with antithyroid drugs.

The CDR3 region has the sequence CASSNRLAGPYEQYF. The sequenced DNA: TGCGCCAGCAGCAATAGACTAGCGGGACCTTACGAGCAGTACTTC. The sequence joins TRBV5-1 to TRBJ2-7, with 11 junctional bases fitting TRBD2. Unmatched junction bases come to 7, with V trimmed by 4 bases and J by 4 bases. From a lookup of the germline V gene, CDR1 and CDR2 are SGHRS and YFSETQ. Its CDR3 holds 15 amino acids, cysteine through phenylalanine. The kept DNA is CDR3 alone, 45 bases in frame from the first base.